This TCR beta chain was obtained from a study of cytomegalovirus exposure and HLA in healthy donors. CDR3 length: 15 amino acids. In germline, CDR1 is LGHNA, CDR2 YSLEER. Trimming shortened V by 0 bases and J by 8 bases, and 15 bases separated the two germline ends. Primers for the PCR totalled 60 Vbeta and 13 Jbeta. Methods used by the authors: The count from a later analysis was some 83 million unique TCR beta chains, around 11 million of them shared. Some clones are missing from TCRdb's copy, which holds only in-frame ones; the method was immunoSEQ multiplex PCR. That table is the source of V, J and clone size, and D and trimming were worked out from the DNA. This table holds some 170,000 clones, roughly 85% found once.

Input material: PBMCs. The sequence was obtained from a man between 35 and 55 years old in good health and CMV-seronegative. This chain connects TRBV4-3 to TRBJ2-3; tentatively, D is TRBD2 (5 bases). The CDR3 sequence is CASSQDGSLESTQYF. The CDR3 DNA reads TGCGCCAGCAGCCAAGATGGGAGTTTAGAGAGTACGCAGTATTTT.